This T cell receptor (beta chain) was captured by sequencing in a study of blood T cell repertoires in COVID-19. How the authors handled the data: Amplification from reference gene primers served as the basis for estimated nucleated cell counts. The table came from immunoSEQ multiplex PCR; TCRdb's copy has only in-frame clones and leaves some out. The V and J calls and clone size are taken from that table; D and trimming were inferred from the DNA. The sample lists about 300,000 clones, 65% to 90% occurring once. CDR1 and CDR2 from the germline V gene are WNHNN and SYGVQD (reference sequence). V shed 7 bases and J shed 0 bases, with 16 bases lying between them. The CDR3 totals 15 residues.

The sample consisted of PBMCs or T cells enriched from blood (not recorded which). The chain employs TRBV10-1 and TRBJ2-7, with a tentative D call TRBD1 (5 bases). The TCR comes from a woman aged 18-29 years who had recovered from COVID-19. In nucleotides, the CDR3 is TGCGCCAGCATCGCGCACAGGACCTACTCCTACGAGCAGTACTTC. Protein product: CASIAHRTYSYEQYF.